This T cell receptor (beta chain) was retrieved from a study of blood T cell repertoires in COVID-19. The V segment lost 0 bases and the J segment 4 bases; nucleotides outside the gene matches: 10. The CDR3 has 18 amino acids. CDR1 is SGHDT, CDR2 YYEEEE, per germline. Libraries were prepared by immunoSEQ multiplex PCR; TCRdb keeps only in-frame clonotypes and omits some of them. The sample records hundreds of thousands of clones, 85% to 90% being singletons. The specimen was PBMCs or T cells enriched from blood (not recorded which). V is TRBV5-6 and J is TRBJ2-1, with 10 nucleotides matching TRBD2. The origin of this receptor is a woman between 45 and 65 years old who had recovered from COVID-19. This CDR3 reads CASSLDPVGLAVYNEQFF. CDR3 DNA: TGTGCCAGCAGCTTGGATCCGGTCGGACTAGCGGTTTACAATGAGCAGTTCTTC.